This TCR beta chain was found in a study of control samples from healthy donors and cancer patients. Assay used: immunoSEQ multiplex PCR; TCRdb lists only in-frame clones, some missing. The sample includes some 57,000 clones, around 97% of them seen just once. What was sequenced was blood. This receptor was obtained from a woman in her 30s in good health.

The CDR3 coding sequence is TGTGCCAGTAGTATAAAGCAGGGATTGAGTGAAAAACTGTTTTTT. It specifies CASSIKQGLSEKLFF. The V and J genes are TRBV19 and TRBJ1-4; perhaps TRBD1 as D (5 bases). CDR1 is LNHDA and CDR2 is SQIVND in the germline V gene (reference sequence). The CDR3 spans 15 residues. Trimming stripped 2 bases from V and 7 bases from J, with 14 bases between.